Following are 16 T cell receptor beta chains from one sample sequenced in a study of blood T cell repertoires in COVID-19. Profiled with immunoSEQ multiplex PCR; TCRdb holds only in-frame clones, not every one. The top ten clones hold over 2% of a sample with approximately 390,000 clones, 70% to 90% of them seen once. Source material: PBMCs or T cells enriched from blood (not recorded which). Receptor source: a woman aged 40-49 years with acute COVID-19.

About this clone: This specimen includes other DNA sequences encoding the same CDR3. The rearrangement joins TRBV7-8 to TRBJ1-1; 7 nucleotides agree with TRBD1. CDR3 size: 16 residues. V lost 0 bases, J lost 1 base, and 5 bases stayed unmatched. Germline CDR1 and CDR2: SGHVS and FQNEAQ. The CDR3 DNA sequence: TGTGCCAGCAGCTTAGCGGGATACAGGGGGAACACTGAAGCTTTCTTT. Protein sequence: CASSLAGYRGNTEAFF.

The chain joins TRBV19 to TRBJ2-5; 9 bases are a match to TRBD1. With 5 bases clipped from V and 5 bases from J, the junction kept 12 bases outside the gene matches. The germline gives CDR1 LNHDA, CDR2 SQIVND (reference sequence). This CDR3 spans 16 amino acids. The CDR3 DNA is TGTGCCAGTAGTCCATCGGGACAGGGCGGGAAGGAGACCCAGTACTTC. As protein: CASSPSGQGGKETQYF.

The chain links TRBV7-2 to TRBJ1-5; no reliable D call. V shed 5 bases and J shed 8 bases, with 19 bases lying between them. There are 15 residues in the CDR3. The germline V gene encodes CDR1 SGHTA and CDR2 FQGNSA. The CDR3 nucleotides read TGTGCCAGCAGCACAACTTTGACGATAGCGGAGCCCCAGCATTTT. Protein product: CASSTTLTIAEPQHF.

The chain links TRBV19 to TRBJ1-5; TRBD1 is a possible D gene (6 bases). V was clipped by 1 base and J by 6 bases, with 16 bases between them. There are 16 residues in the CDR3. Per germline, CDR1 LNHDA and CDR2 SQIVND (reference sequence). CDR3 sequence reads: CASSIGSAGAGQPQHF. DNA of the CDR3: TGTGCCAGTAGTATAGGGTCAGCGGGGGCAGGTCAGCCCCAGCATTTT.

V and J are TRBV10-3 and TRBJ2-5, with 10 bases identical to TRBD2. The CDR3 contains 15 residues. The ends lost 2 bases at V and 7 bases at J; junction bases unmatched: 7. Germline values: CDR1 ENHRY, CDR2 SYGVKD. Written as DNA, the CDR3 is TGTGCCATCAGTGAGAATAGCGGGGGGTATGGGACCCAGTACTTC. Its protein is CAISENSGGYGTQYF.

The table lists this clone with a count of one. This chain joins TRBV18 and TRBJ2-4; 8 bases align to TRBD1. The CDR3 is 15 residues long. The V and J ends lost 3 bases and 6 bases, in that order; junction bases with no gene match: 7. The V gene's germline CDR1 is KGHSH and CDR2 LQKENI. The CDR3 DNA reads TGTGCCAGCTCACCGACAGGGGATGGGGGAAACATTCAGTACTTC. Its protein product is CASSPTGDGGNIQYF. The complete variable domain, with remaining parts taken from reference TRBV18 and TRBJ2-4, reads NAGVMQNPRHLVRRRGQEARLRCSPMKGHSHVYWYRQLPEEGLKFMVYLQKENIIDESGMPKERFSAEFPKEGPSILRIQQVVRGDSAAYFCASSPTGDGGNIQYFGAGTRLSVL.

The genes are TRBV9 and TRBJ1-1, with 10 bases lining up with TRBD1. J was trimmed by 4 bases and V by 3 bases; bases with no gene match: 6. The CDR3 is 15 residues long. The germline gives CDR1 SGDLS, CDR2 YYNGEE. CDR3 sequence: CASSAGTGEVTEAFF. CDR3 coding DNA: TGTGCCAGCAGCGCCGGGACAGGGGAAGTCACTGAAGCTTTCTTT.

The chain is built from TRBV7-9 and TRBJ1-6; tentative D call: TRBD1 (5 bases). From germline, CDR1 is SEHNR and CDR2 FQNEAQ (reference sequence). The CDR3 length is 15 residues. With 5 bases removed from V and 0 bases from J, the gap between germline ends came to 8 bases. For the CDR3, the DNA is TGTGCCAGCAGCCAAGACAGCTCCTATAATTCACCCCTCCACTTT. Translated, it gives CASSQDSSYNSPLHF.

J is TRBJ2-5 and V is TRBV6-6; 8 positions agree with TRBD1. The CDR3 length is 13 residues. CDR1 and CDR2 from the germline V gene are MNHNY and SVGAGI (reference sequence). Trimming cost V 8 bases and J 9 bases; bases outside gene matches: 11. CDR3 in DNA: TGTGCCAGCGGACCGGGGACAGGTGGGTCCCAGTACTTC. Encoded protein: CASGPGTGGSQYF.

This chain connects TRBV30 to TRBJ1-3; 7 nucleotides agree with TRBD1. This CDR3 has 16 residues. The junction had 9 bases not matched to a gene; V was cut back by 4 bases and J by 0 bases. Germline V CDR1 and CDR2: GTSNPN, SVGIG (reference sequence). The CDR3 protein is CAWNTGQLVSGNTIYF. The DNA for the CDR3 is TGTGCCTGGAATACGGGACAGCTAGTCTCTGGAAACACCATATATTTT.

This clone has more than one count but fewer than ten. V gene TRBV5-1 combines with J gene TRBJ2-3; 7 nucleotides align to TRBD2. This CDR3 is built from 16 residues. From germline, CDR1 is SGHRS and CDR2 YFSETQ. The J segment lost 3 bases and the V segment lost 4 bases, leaving 11 bases of the junction unmatched. The CDR3 sequence: CASSQNPSGGTDTQYF. The CDR3 DNA follows: TGCGCCAGCAGCCAGAACCCTAGCGGTGGGACAGATACGCAGTATTTT. Filled out from reference TRBV5-1 and TRBJ2-3, the complete variable domain reads KAGVTQTPRYLIKTRGQQVTLSCSPISGHRSVSWYQQTPGQGLQFLFEYFSETQRNKGNFPGRFSGRQFSNSRSEMNVSTLELGDSALYLCASSQNPSGGTDTQYFGPGTRLTVL.

This clone was found a few times. This chain connects TRBV5-4 to TRBJ1-5, with D unclear. The V gene lost 4 bases and the J gene lost 7 bases, with 15 bases spanning the gap. Germline CDR1 and CDR2: SGHNT and YYREEE (reference sequence). This CDR3 has 14 residues. The CDR3 nucleotides read TGTGCCAGCAGCCAGTTTGGAGGAGGGCAGCCCCAGCATTTT. It is translated as CASSQFGGGQPQHF.

This chain joins TRBV4-1 and TRBJ1-4; 7 bases fit TRBD1. This CDR3 is built from 15 residues. Germline V gene data show CDR1 as MGHRA and CDR2 as YSYEKL. The trim removed 4 bases at V and 8 bases at J, leaving 10 bases unmatched. CDR3 sequence: CASSLSPGTDEKLFF. CDR3 nucleotide sequence: TGCGCCAGCAGCCTTAGTCCCGGGACAGACGAAAAACTGTTTTTT.

This clone was observed once. This chain links TRBV10-3 with TRBJ1-1, with 7 positions matching TRBD1. The V gene's germline CDR1 is ENHRY and CDR2 SYGVKD. V dropped 7 bases and J dropped 1; count of bases not matched to a gene: 3. The CDR3 consists of 13 residues. The CDR3 loop is CAIMGQKNTEAFF. CDR3 bases: TGTGCCATCATGGGACAGAAGAACACTGAAGCTTTCTTT.

Only a few counts were recorded for this clone. This rearrangement joins TRBV7-2 to TRBJ1-5; 9 bases are a match to TRBD1. The CDR3 is made up of 15 amino acids. Per the germline V gene, CDR1 is SGHTA and CDR2 is FQGNSA. Trimming cost V 1 base and J 6 bases; bases outside gene matches: 4. The CDR3, as DNA: TGTGCCAGCAGCTTAGTACAGGGGGCGGTTCAGCCCCAGCATTTT. Its translation is CASSLVQGAVQPQHF.

The V and J genes are TRBV10-1 and TRBJ1-5; unclear D gene. Per germline, CDR1 WNHNN and CDR2 SYGVQD (reference sequence). This CDR3 has 14 amino acids. The germline V and J ends were trimmed by 6 bases and 6 bases, with 15 bases remaining between them. CDR3 loop: CASREGEGPQPQHF. CDR3 bases: TGCGCCAGCAGAGAGGGAGAGGGTCCTCAGCCCCAGCATTTT.